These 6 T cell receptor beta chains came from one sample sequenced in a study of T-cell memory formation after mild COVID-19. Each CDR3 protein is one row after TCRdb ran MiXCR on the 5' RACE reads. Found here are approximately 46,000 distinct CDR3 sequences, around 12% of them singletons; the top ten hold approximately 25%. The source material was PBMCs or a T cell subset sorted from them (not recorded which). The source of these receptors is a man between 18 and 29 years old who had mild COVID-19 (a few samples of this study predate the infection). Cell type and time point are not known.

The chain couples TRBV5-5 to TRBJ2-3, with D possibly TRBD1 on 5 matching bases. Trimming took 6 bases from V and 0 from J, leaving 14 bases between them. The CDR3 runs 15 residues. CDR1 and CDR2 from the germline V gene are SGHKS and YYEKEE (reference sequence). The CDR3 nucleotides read TGTGCCAGCACCCCAGGACAAACTAGCACAGATACGCAGTATTTT. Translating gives CASTPGQTSTDTQYF.

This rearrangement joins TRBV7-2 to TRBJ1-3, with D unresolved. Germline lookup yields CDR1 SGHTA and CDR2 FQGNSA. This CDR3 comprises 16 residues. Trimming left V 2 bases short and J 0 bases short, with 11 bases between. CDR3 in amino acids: CASSLRPGLSGNTIYF. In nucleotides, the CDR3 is TGTGCCAGCAGCTTACGGCCAGGCCTCTCTGGAAACACCATATATTTT.

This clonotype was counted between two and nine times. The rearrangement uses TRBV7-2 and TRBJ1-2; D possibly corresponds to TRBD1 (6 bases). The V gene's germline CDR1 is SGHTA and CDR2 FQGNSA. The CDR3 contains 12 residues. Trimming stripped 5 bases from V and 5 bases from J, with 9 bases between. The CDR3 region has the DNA TGTGCCAGCAGCCGACAGGAATATGGCTACACCTTC. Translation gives CASSRQEYGYTF.

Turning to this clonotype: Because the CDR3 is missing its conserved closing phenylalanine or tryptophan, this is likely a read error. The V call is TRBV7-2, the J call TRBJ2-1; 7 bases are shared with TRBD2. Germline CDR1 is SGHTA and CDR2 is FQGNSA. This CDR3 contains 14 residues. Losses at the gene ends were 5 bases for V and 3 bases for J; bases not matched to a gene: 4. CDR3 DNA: TGTGCCAGCAGCCCGCCGGGGGGCTACAATGAGCAGTTCTTA. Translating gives CASSPPGGYNEQFL.

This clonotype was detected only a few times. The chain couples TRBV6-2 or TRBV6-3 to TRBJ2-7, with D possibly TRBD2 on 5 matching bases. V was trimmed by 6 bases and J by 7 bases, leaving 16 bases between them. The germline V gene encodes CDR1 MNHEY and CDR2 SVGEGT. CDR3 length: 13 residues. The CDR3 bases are TGTGCCAGCAGGCAACCTTCGGGGTTTGAGCAGTACGTC. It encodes CASRQPSGFEQYV.

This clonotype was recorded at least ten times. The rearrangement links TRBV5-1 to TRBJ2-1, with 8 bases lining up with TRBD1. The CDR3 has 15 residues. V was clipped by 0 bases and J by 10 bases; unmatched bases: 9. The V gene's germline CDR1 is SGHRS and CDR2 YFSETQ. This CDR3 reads CASSLAPSGGVEQFF. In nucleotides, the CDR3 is TGCGCCAGCAGCTTGGCCCCCTCAGGGGGCGTAGAGCAGTTCTTC.